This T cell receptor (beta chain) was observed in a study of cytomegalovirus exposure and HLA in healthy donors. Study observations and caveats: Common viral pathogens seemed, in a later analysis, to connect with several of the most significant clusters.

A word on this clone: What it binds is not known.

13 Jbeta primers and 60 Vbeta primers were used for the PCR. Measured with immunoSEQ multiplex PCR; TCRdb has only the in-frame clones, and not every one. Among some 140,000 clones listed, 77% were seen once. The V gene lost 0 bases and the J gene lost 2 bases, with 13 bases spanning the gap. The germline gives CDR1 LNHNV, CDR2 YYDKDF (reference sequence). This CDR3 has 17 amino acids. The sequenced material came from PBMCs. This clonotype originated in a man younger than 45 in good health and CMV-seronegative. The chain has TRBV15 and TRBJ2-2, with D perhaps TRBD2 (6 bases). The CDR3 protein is CATSRESGRGNTGELFF. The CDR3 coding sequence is TGTGCCACCAGCAGAGAGTCCGGGCGGGGTAACACCGGGGAGCTGTTTTTT.